The rows below give T cell receptor beta chains drawn from one sample of a study of PD-L1 blockade in urothelial cancer. Sequenced by immunoSEQ multiplex PCR; TCRdb stores in-frame clones only, minus some. The sample holds around 100,000 clones, around 86% seen once. The sequencing here drew on PBMCs, taken around atezolizumab (anti-PD-L1) treatment. The origin of the receptors is a man aged 60-69 years with urothelial cancer. Each CDR3 is given with its conserved first and last residue. The D gene is left open where the match is weak. Rows give clone size only sometimes, using once, few, many, or a class for an expanded clone.

. | . | TRBJ1-1 | TRBV11-3 | TGTGCCAGCAGCTTAGGTACAGGGTTGAACACTGAAGCTTTCTTT | CASSLGTGLNTEAFF
. | . | TRBJ2-3 | TRBV9 | TGTGCCAGCAGCGTTGTGGAGGGGGCGGCAGATACGCAGTATTTT | CASSVVEGAADTQYF
. | . | TRBJ2-3 | TRBV19 | TGTGCCAGTAGTGGGAACAAGGAGGGCACAGATACGCAGTATTTT | CASSGNKEGTDTQYF
once | . | TRBJ1-5 | TRBV6-5 | TGTGCCAGCAGGAGGGTACGTAATCAGCCCCAGCATTTT | CASRRVRNQPQHF
. | TRBD2 | TRBJ2-3 | TRBV11-3 | TGTGCCAGCAGCTTATTAGCGGGAGGGCCGACAGATACGCAGTATTTT | CASSLLAGGPTDTQYF
. | . | TRBJ2-7 | TRBV6-5 | TGTGCCAGCAGTCGAGCTGAGGCCGGGTACGAGCAGTACTTC | CASSRAEAGYEQYF
. | TRBD1 | TRBJ2-3 | TRBV4-3 | TGCGCCAGCAGCCCAGGACAGGGAGGTACAGATACGCAGTATTTT | CASSPGQGGTDTQYF
. | TRBD2 | TRBJ2-5 | TRBV7-2 | TGTGCCAGCAACCGCTTTTCTAGCGGGGGGAAAGAGACCCAGTACTTC | CASNRFSSGGKETQYF
. | . | TRBJ2-5 | TRBV28 | TGTGCCAGCAGTTTTCAACAAGAGACCCAGTACTTC | CASSFQQETQYF
. | TRBD2 | TRBJ2-1 | TRBV23-1 | TGCGCCAGCAGTCAATCGCCTAGCGGCCACTACAATGAGCAGTTCTTC | CASSQSPSGHYNEQFF
. | TRBD1 | TRBJ2-5 | TRBV5-1 | TGCGCCAGCAGCTTAATCCCAGGGGGCCAAGAGACCCAGTACTTC | CASSLIPGGQETQYF
. | . | TRBJ1-5 | TRBV19 | TGTGCCAGTAACCAGGGGAGGGGACAGCCCCAGCATTTT | CASNQGRGQPQHF
. | TRBD1 | TRBJ1-5 | TRBV5-1 | TGCGCCAGCAGCCTCCGGACAGGGGCGGATCAGCCCCAGCATTTT | CASSLRTGADQPQHF
few | TRBD2 | TRBJ2-1 | TRBV29-1 | TGCAGCGTTGACGGGACTAGCGGGGGGAATGAGCAGTTCTTC | CSVDGTSGGNEQFF
. | . | TRBJ1-2 | TRBV5-5 | TGTGCCAGCAGCTTGGAGACAGGATATGGCTACACCTTC | CASSLETGYGYTF
. | . | TRBJ1-2 | TRBV18 | TGTGCCAGCTCACTTACCGGAGGGGAAAACTATGGCTACACCTTC | CASSLTGGENYGYTF
. | . | TRBJ2-2 | TRBV10-1 | TGCGCCAGCAGGGCAACTAGCACCGGGGAGCTGTTTTTT | CASRATSTGELFF
once | . | TRBJ1-1 | TRBV28 | TGTGCCAGCAGTTCGGGGGGGAGGGCTGAAGCTTTCTTT | CASSSGGRAEAFF
. | TRBD2 | TRBJ2-7 | TRBV28 | TGTGCCAGCAGTTACACTAGCGGGAGCTTTTACGAGCAGTACTTC | CASSYTSGSFYEQYF
. | TRBD2 | TRBJ2-1 | TRBV11-3 | TGTGCCAGCAGCTTAGGGGGACTAGCGGGAGAAGGAGATGAGCAGTTCTTC | CASSLGGLAGEGDEQFF
. | TRBD2 | TRBJ2-3 | TRBV10-2 | TGCGCCAGCAGCGTAGCGGGGGGCTATACGCAGTATTTT | CASSVAGGYTQYF
. | . | TRBJ2-5 | TRBV29-1 | TGCAGCGTTGAAGACAACAAGAAGGGGGAGACCCAGTACTTC | CSVEDNKKGETQYF
few | . | TRBJ1-5 | TRBV6-5 | TGTGCCAGCAGTCAGGACTTGAGTCAGCCCCAGCATTTT | CASSQDLSQPQHF
once | . | TRBJ1-3 | TRBV7-9 | TGTGCCAGCAGCTCTTTACAGGGCCGCTCTGGAAACACCATATATTTT | CASSSLQGRSGNTIYF
. | TRBD2 | TRBJ2-3 | TRBV5-1 | TGCGCCAGCAGCTTGGCCTCTAGCGGGAGTTCAGATACGCAGTATTTT | CASSLASSGSSDTQYF
once | . | TRBJ2-5 | TRBV13 | TGTGCCAGCAGCTTAGGCCGACAGGCGGAGACCCAGTACTTC | CASSLGRQAETQYF
. | . | TRBJ1-5 | TRBV7-8 | TGTGCCAGCAGCTTAGCGCACAGCCCTGCCCCTCAGCCCCAGCATTTT | CASSLAHSPAPQPQHF
. | . | TRBJ2-3 | TRBV5-1 | TGCGCCAGCAGCTTGGCGGGGGGCAGAGGCACAGATACGCAGTATTTT | CASSLAGGRGTDTQYF
. | TRBD2 | TRBJ2-1 | TRBV5-6 | TGTGCCAGCAGCTGGGGTGCGGGGGGGGAGTTCTTC | CASSWGAGGEFF
. | TRBD1 | TRBJ2-2 | TRBV23-1 | TGCGCCAGCAGTTCCCGGGACAGGACGAACACCGGGGAGCTGTTTTTT | CASSSRDRTNTGELFF
. | TRBD1 | TRBJ1-1 | TRBV18 | TGTGCCAGCTCACCGGGACAGGGGAACACTGAAGCTTTCTTT | CASSPGQGNTEAFF
. | . | TRBJ2-1 | TRBV28 | TGTGCCAGCAGTTTACTACAGGGCAATGAGCAGTTCTTC | CASSLLQGNEQFF
. | . | TRBJ1-3 | TRBV4-3 | TGCGCCAGCAGCCCCGACCGGGGGGCTGGAAACACCATATATTTT | CASSPDRGAGNTIYF
. | TRBD1 | TRBJ1-5 | TRBV6-1 | TGTGCCAGCAGGATACAGGGGGTACGTAATCAGCCCCAGCATTTT | CASRIQGVRNQPQHF
. | TRBD1 | TRBJ2-7 | TRBV6-6 | TGTGCCACCACGAGGGACAGGGGTTCCGAGCAGTACTTC | CATTRDRGSEQYF
. | . | TRBJ2-7 | TRBV7-9 | TGTGCCAGCAGCTTAGGGTCAGCGACCTACGAGCAGTACTTC | CASSLGSATYEQYF